This T cell receptor (beta chain) was documented in a study of T cell changes during pregnancy in multiple sclerosis (dated by TCRdb to about 2019). About the study as a whole: In women with multiple sclerosis, the researchers looked at how the T cell repertoire shifted as pregnancy progressed.

The library was obtained by the immunoSEQ multiplex PCR assay. This immuneACCESS table, as held by TCRdb, lists in-frame sequences with V and J called but not all clones. Of the missing ones, under half trace to an unresolved V gene in checked studies; the others have no known cause. The table for this sample lists roughly 32,000 clones; more than 75% of them were counted only once. The ten largest clones represent around 0.4% of the sample. The V end gives up 0 bases and the J end 8 bases, leaving 5 bases in the junction not matched to a gene. The CDR3 sequence holds 14 residues, the cysteine and phenylalanine included. Solely the CDR3 DNA is kept, with 42 bases framed from the first base. The germline V gene provides CDR1 SGHRS and CDR2 YFSETQ. To note about this clone: It lacks a known antigen. No quality values exist for individual bases; no much larger clone is one base distant.

The rearrangement combines TRBV5-1 with TRBJ1-2, with 9 central nucleotides matching TRBD1. Material: CD4+ T cells from peripheral blood mononuclear cells, obtained in the second trimester of pregnancy. The clonotype originates from a female donor in good health, enrolled as a control in a pregnancy study. In nucleotide form, the sequence is TGCGCCAGCAGCTTGGGACAGGGGGAGGACGGCTACACCTTC. This yields the protein CASSLGQGEDGYTF.